The 2 T cell receptor beta chains reported below all come from one sample, sequenced in a study of T cells in Graves' hyperthyroidism and ophthalmopathy (dated by TCRdb to the late 2010s). The library was built by means of multiplex PCR. Sequencing instrument: Illumina HiSeq 2000. The TCR beta CDR3 regions were amplified from RNA transcripts. The TCR CDR3 was subjected to a first round of RT-PCR using the HTBI primer set and the Qiagen OneStep RT-PCR kit. TCRdb reprocessing: public reads trimmed at Q25 with fastp, clones called with MiXCR, in-frame beta chains kept. Duplicate CDR3 protein sequences are folded into a single record with the most common DNA and genes. Here the sample has hundreds of thousands of distinct CDR3 sequences; roughly 15% occur a single time. Around 28% of the sample belongs to the ten largest clones. The sequencing sample was made of blood. These receptors originate from a young woman with Graves' ophthalmopathy.

The chain links TRBV7-3 to TRBJ1-1, with unresolved D. The ends were cut back, 2 bases at V and 2 bases at J, with 6 bases in the middle. In germline, CDR1 is SGHTA, CDR2 FQGTGA. The CDR3 spans 13 residues. CDR3 nucleotides: TGTGCCAGCAGCTTATACCCCAACACTGAAGCTTTCTTT. Its translation: CASSLYPNTEAFF.

The sample holds many counts of this clonotype. The J gene is TRBJ1-2, the V gene TRBV2; unclear D gene. CDR1 is SNHLY, CDR2 FYNNEI, per germline. This CDR3 comprises 12 residues. Deletions cut 9 bases from V and 1 base from J, with 9 bases between. CDR3 in amino acids: CASNSVNYGYTF. CDR3 nucleotides: TGTGCCAGTAACAGCGTTAACTATGGCTACACCTTC.